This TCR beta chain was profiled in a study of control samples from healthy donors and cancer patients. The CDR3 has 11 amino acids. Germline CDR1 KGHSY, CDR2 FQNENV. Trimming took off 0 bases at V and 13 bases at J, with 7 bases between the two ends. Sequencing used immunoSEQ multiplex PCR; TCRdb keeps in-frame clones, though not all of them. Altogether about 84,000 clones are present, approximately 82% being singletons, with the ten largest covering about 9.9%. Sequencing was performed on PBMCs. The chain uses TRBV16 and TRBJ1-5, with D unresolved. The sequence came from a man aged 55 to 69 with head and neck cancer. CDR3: CASSQSTLQHF. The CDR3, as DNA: TGTGCCAGCAGCCAATCAACCCTACAGCATTTT.